The following is a T cell receptor beta chain sequence with its context. The data were taken from a study of blood T cell repertoires in COVID-19. As handled by the study authors: Using reference gene primer amplification, nucleated cell counts were estimated. Here immunoSEQ multiplex PCR was the method, and the copy in TCRdb shows in-frame clones only, minus some. The V and J calls and clone size were taken over from that table, and D and trimming were inferred from the DNA. The sample has a few hundred thousand clones, 80% to 90% seen once; the top ten hold approximately 5.1%. The sample taken for sequencing was peripheral blood. The receptor comes from a woman between 55 and 75 years old who had recovered from COVID-19.

DNA of the CDR3: TGTGCCTGGAGACACAGGGGTTTCGGGTACGAGCAGTACTTC. Protein sequence: CAWRHRGFGYEQYF. The gene calls are TRBV30 and TRBJ2-7; TRBD1 aligns across 7 bases. The ends lost 3 bases at V and 4 bases at J; junction bases unmatched: 9. CDR3 length equals 14 residues. Germline lookup yields CDR1 GTSNPN and CDR2 SVGIG (reference sequence).